One sample yielded the 31 T cell receptor beta chains listed below, sequenced in a study of T-cell reconstitution after alpha-beta-depleted transplantation in children. Unique molecular identifiers were built into the TCRbeta library. TCRdb itself ran the PCR reads through MiXCR, one entry per CDR3 protein. Here the sample spans about a million distinct CDR3 sequences, around 30% being singletons. Sequenced here: PBMCs, mostly from graft donor cells, sampled 360 days after TCRalphabeta/CD19-depleted stem cell transplant. The receptors here all came from a boy under two years old who had a stem cell transplant for SCID, so the T cells may come from the graft donor.

This chain uses TRBV12-3 or TRBV12-4 with TRBJ2-4; D possibly corresponds to TRBD1 (6 bases). This CDR3 has 14 residues. V was pared by 6 bases and J by 6 bases, with 15 bases between. The CDR3 protein is CASRVQGKGNIQYF. DNA of the CDR3: TGTGCCAGCAGAGTACAGGGAAAGGGAAACATTCAGTACTTC.

This clonotype was detected a few times. The chain is built from TRBV12-3 or TRBV12-4 and TRBJ1-3, with TRBD1 matching over 7 bases. Trimming at V came to 6 bases and at J to 9 bases, leaving 5 bases not matched to a gene. CDR3 size: 12 residues. In DNA, the CDR3 is TGTGCCAGCAGCACAGGGGCGGCCACCATATATTTT. It specifies CASSTGAATIYF.

This clonotype was seen a few times. The chain joins TRBV5-1 to TRBJ2-7; D gene uncertain. CDR3 length equals 15 residues. V lost 0 bases to trimming and J lost 2 bases, with 12 bases between them. Per the germline V gene, CDR1 is SGHRS and CDR2 is YFSETQ. CDR3 region: CASSLVVASPYEQYF. The CDR3 region has the DNA TGCGCCAGCAGCTTGGTGGTCGCGTCCCCCTACGAGCAGTACTTC.

This clonotype was found a few times. V gene TRBV7-9 combines with J gene TRBJ2-7, with D hard to call. Trimming took off 3 bases at V and 0 bases at J, with 9 bases between the two ends. The CDR3 totals 14 residues. From germline, CDR1 is SEHNR and CDR2 FQNEAQ (reference sequence). CDR3 region: CASSLGSLSYEQYF. The CDR3 DNA reads as TGTGCCAGCAGCTTGGGCAGCCTCTCCTACGAGCAGTACTTC.

V and J are TRBV6-1 and TRBJ2-2; TRBD2 might be the D (7 bases). The V and J ends lost 7 bases and 0 bases respectively, with 21 bases between them. This CDR3 has 18 residues. Per the germline V gene, CDR1 is MNHNS and CDR2 is SASEGT. DNA for the CDR3: TGTGCCAGCATCAACGGGGGGCAGGGACCCCCGAACACCGGGGAGCTGTTTTTT. Its translation is CASINGGQGPPNTGELFF.

This clonotype has only one observation. This rearrangement joins TRBV27 to TRBJ2-5; 14 bases agree with TRBD2. V lost 0 bases to trimming and J lost 4 bases; unmatched junction nucleotides: 10. The V gene's germline CDR1 is MNHEY and CDR2 SMNVEV (reference sequence). The CDR3 runs to 19 residues. This CDR3 is CASSLSWGLAGEEGETQYF. The CDR3 nucleotides are TGTGCCAGCAGTTTATCTTGGGGACTAGCGGGGGAAGAGGGAGAGACCCAGTACTTC.

This clonotype has only a few counts. CDR3 protein: CASSQGAGGSGVRGNTGELFF. Written as DNA, the CDR3 is TGCGCCAGCAGCCAAGGGGCTGGTGGGAGCGGGGTACGAGGAAACACCGGGGAGCTGTTTTTT. The rearrangement links TRBV4-1 to TRBJ2-2, with TRBD2 matching over 7 bases. The CDR3 contains 21 residues. The germline V gene has CDR1 MGHRA and CDR2 YSYEKL. V lost 1 base to trimming and J lost 2 bases; unmatched junction nucleotides: 19.

This clonotype was seen more than once but under ten times. The V gene is TRBV28, the J gene TRBJ1-5; no clear D gene. Deletions cut 4 bases from V and 6 bases from J, with 7 bases between. This CDR3 is 12 amino acids long. Germline lookup yields CDR1 MDHEN and CDR2 SYDVKM. The CDR3 is CASSSSRQPQHF. DNA of the CDR3: TGTGCCAGCAGTTCGTCGCGTCAGCCCCAGCATTTT.

The V gene is TRBV20-1, the J gene TRBJ2-1; 13 nucleotides match TRBD2. CDR1 and CDR2 from the germline V gene are DFQATT and SNEGSKA (reference sequence). The CDR3 spans 14 residues. The trim removed 6 bases at V and 7 bases at J, leaving 6 bases unmatched. CDR3 protein: CSALTSGGPNEQFF. The CDR3 DNA reads as TGCAGTGCGTTGACTAGCGGGGGGCCAAATGAGCAGTTCTTC.

The gene calls are TRBV4-2 and TRBJ2-2, with 8 bases fitting TRBD2. J gave up 6 bases and V 1 base, and 7 bases lay outside the gene matches. The germline V gene has CDR1 LGHNA and CDR2 YNFKEQ. The CDR3 loop spans 16 amino acids. The CDR3 here is CASSQGGRTSPGELFF. As DNA, the CDR3 is TGTGCCAGCAGCCAAGGAGGACGGACTAGCCCCGGGGAGCTGTTTTTT.

The CDR3 region has the DNA TGTGCCAGCAGAGTCGACAGGGGGTTACACAATGAGCAGTTCTTC. Protein product: CASRVDRGLHNEQFF. This chain connects TRBV2 to TRBJ2-1; 9 bases map to TRBD1. CDR1 is SNHLY, CDR2 FYNNEI, per germline. V lost 6 bases to trimming and J lost 5 bases; unmatched junction nucleotides: 8. The CDR3 is 15 residues long.

The sample holds a few counts of this clonotype. The chain uses TRBV7-2 and TRBJ1-2, with no clear D. Germline assignment: CDR1 SGHTA and CDR2 FQGNSA. CDR3 size: 15 residues. Trimming shortened V by 2 bases and J by 5 bases, and 15 bases separated the two germline ends. This chain's CDR3 is CASSLLLRGTYGYTF. The CDR3 region has the DNA TGTGCCAGCAGCTTATTATTGCGGGGAACGTATGGCTACACCTTC.

The gene calls are TRBV20-1 and TRBJ1-5; a possible D gene is TRBD1 (5 bases). The CDR3 is 14 amino acids. Germline V CDR1 and CDR2: DFQATT, SNEGSKA (reference sequence). Trimming removed 3 bases from V and 3 bases from J, with 12 bases in between. For the CDR3, the DNA is TGCAGTGCTAGTTCGGGGCTCCCCAATCAGCCCCAGCATTTT. It is translated as CSASSGLPNQPQHF.

This rearrangement joins TRBV29-1 to TRBJ2-7; 7 bases fit TRBD2. This CDR3 contains 15 residues. V dropped 7 bases and J dropped 4; count of bases not matched to a gene: 16. CDR1 and CDR2 (germline): SQVTM, ANQGSEA. As DNA, the CDR3 is TGCAGCGCACGATGGGGGGGGAGCCACAAATACGAGCAGTACTTC. Translation gives CSARWGGSHKYEQYF.

This rearrangement joins TRBV10-2 to TRBJ2-1; 10 bases are a match to TRBD2. The length of the CDR3 is 16 residues. Germline-derived CDR1 and CDR2 are WSHSY and SAAADI. With V trimmed by 8 bases and J by 2 bases, 9 bases remained unmatched. The CDR3 bases are TGCGCCAGCGGAGAGCCGAGCGGGGGGGCCTACAATGAGCAGTTCTTC. Amino acids: CASGEPSGGAYNEQFF.

The chain couples TRBV7-6 to TRBJ2-5, with a tentative D call TRBD1 (5 bases). Looked up from germline, CDR1 is SGHVS and CDR2 is FNYEAQ. The CDR3 extends over 14 amino acids. The V and J ends lost 5 bases and 0 bases respectively, with 10 bases between them. The CDR3 spells CASSRTQYQETQYF. The CDR3 nucleotides read TGTGCCAGCAGCCGGACACAGTACCAAGAGACCCAGTACTTC.

V gene TRBV5-1 combines with J gene TRBJ2-3; weak D call: TRBD1 (5 bases). Trimming took off 0 bases at V and 4 bases at J, with 15 bases between the two ends. This CDR3 is built from 16 residues. Germline assignment: CDR1 SGHRS and CDR2 YFSETQ. The CDR3 DNA sequence: TGCGCCAGCAGCTTGGTTTCTATGGGGCTGCCAGATACGCAGTATTTT. Residues: CASSLVSMGLPDTQYF.

The CDR3 bases are TGCGCCAGCAGCCAAGATAGGGGAACAGGGGCGAATACGCAGTATTTT. Its protein product is CASSQDRGTGANTQYF. This chain uses TRBV4-1 with TRBJ2-3; TRBD1 matches 7 bases. Per the germline V gene, CDR1 is MGHRA and CDR2 is YSYEKL. The CDR3 extends over 16 amino acids. V lost 0 bases to trimming and J lost 7 bases; unmatched junction nucleotides: 10.

The V call is TRBV6-2 or TRBV6-3, the J call TRBJ2-3; 15 bases match TRBD2. V shed 5 bases, J shed 6 bases, and the junction held 9 bases outside the gene matches. This CDR3 is 17 amino acids long. Per the germline V gene, CDR1 is MNHEY and CDR2 is SVGEGT. The CDR3 reads CASSPGLAGGPGDTQYF. The CDR3 DNA reads TGTGCCAGCAGTCCCGGACTAGCGGGGGGGCCAGGGGATACGCAGTATTTT.

V is TRBV29-1 and J is TRBJ2-7; the D gene is possibly TRBD1 (6 bases). CDR3 length: 13 amino acids. CDR1 SQVTM and CDR2 ANQGSEA come from the germline V gene. V was cut by 7 bases and J by 3 bases, with 16 bases left in between. CDR3 residues: CSAQGGDFYEQYF. In DNA form, the CDR3 reads TGCAGCGCACAGGGTGGAGACTTCTACGAGCAGTACTTC.

The V and J genes are TRBV4-1 and TRBJ2-2; D possibly corresponds to TRBD2 (6 bases). The germline V and J ends were trimmed by 0 bases and 10 bases, with 12 bases remaining between them. The CDR3 loop spans 14 amino acids. Germline values: CDR1 MGHRA, CDR2 YSYEKL. Here the CDR3 DNA reads TGCGCCAGCAGCCAAGAGCGGGGTTTCGAGGAGCTGTTTTTT. This gives the protein CASSQERGFEELFF.

The chain combines TRBV5-5 with TRBJ2-5, with 8 positions matching TRBD1. Germline V lookup: CDR1 SGHKS, CDR2 YYEKEE (reference sequence). CDR3 size: 14 residues. With V trimmed by 4 bases and J by 5 bases, 7 bases remained unmatched. The CDR3 loop is CASSLDRAGETQYF. The DNA of the CDR3 is TGTGCCAGCAGCCTGGACAGGGCCGGGGAGACCCAGTACTTC.

This clonotype was recorded at least ten times. The chain has TRBV28 and TRBJ2-1; the D gene is possibly TRBD2 (5 bases). CDR1 is MDHEN, CDR2 SYDVKM, per germline. The length of the CDR3 is 15 residues. Trimming shortened V by 3 bases and J by 7 bases, and 16 bases separated the two germline ends. The CDR3 loop reads CASSFRGKRGNEQFF. As DNA, the CDR3 is TGTGCCAGCAGTTTCCGAGGGAAGCGTGGTAATGAGCAGTTCTTC.

This chain connects TRBV5-1 to TRBJ1-2; D gene uncertain. The ends were cut back, 4 bases at V and 1 base at J, with 20 bases in the middle. This CDR3 is 17 amino acids long. Germline loops: CDR1 SGHRS, CDR2 YFSETQ. As DNA, the CDR3 is TGCGCCAGCAGCCCAAACGGACTAGCGGCATTTAACTATGGCTACACCTTC. Residues: CASSPNGLAAFNYGYTF. The whole variable domain, remainder taken from reference TRBV5-1 and TRBJ1-2, is KAGVTQTPRYLIKTRGQQVTLSCSPISGHRSVSWYQQTPGQGLQFLFEYFSETQRNKGNFPGRFSGRQFSNSRSEMNVSTLELGDSALYLCASSPNGLAAFNYGYTFGSGTRLTVV.

The chain joins TRBV20-1 to TRBJ2-3; TRBD2 aligns across 8 bases. In germline, CDR1 is DFQATT, CDR2 SNEGSKA (reference sequence). The CDR3 length is 17 residues. The V and J ends lost 0 bases and 4 bases, in that order; junction bases with no gene match: 12. The CDR3 DNA is TGCAGTGCTAGAGACCCCGGACTAGCATTCGAACCAGATACGCAGTATTTT. It encodes CSARDPGLAFEPDTQYF.

Only a few counts were recorded for this clonotype. V usage is TRBV5-1 and J usage is TRBJ2-5; D not resolved. CDR1 SGHRS and CDR2 YFSETQ come from the germline V gene. This CDR3 comprises 16 residues. The V end lost 0 bases, the J end lost 4 bases, and 16 bases lay between the germline ends. CDR3 nucleotides: TGCGCCAGCAGCTTGGACTATGCAGGACGGCCAGAGACCCAGTACTTC. It is translated as CASSLDYAGRPETQYF.

V and J are TRBV4-3 and TRBJ2-2, with TRBD1 matching over 7 bases. V shed 0 bases and J 4 bases; nucleotides not matched to a gene: 2. Germline V gene sequence: CDR1 LGHNA, CDR2 YSLEER. CDR3 length: 15 amino acids. The CDR3, as DNA: TGCGCCAGCAGCCAAGAAGGGGGCAGCACCGGGGAGCTGTTTTTT. As protein: CASSQEGGSTGELFF.

V is TRBV20-1 and J is TRBJ2-7; D remains unclear. Germline V gene sequence: CDR1 DFQATT, CDR2 SNEGSKA (reference sequence). The CDR3 runs 11 residues. V lost 6 bases and J lost 9, with 15 bases in between. The CDR3 is CSADQDRAQYF. CDR3 nucleotides: TGCAGTGCGGATCAGGACCGAGCGCAGTACTTC.

V gene TRBV7-2 combines with J gene TRBJ2-7; tentatively, D is TRBD1 (5 bases). The ends were cut back, 0 bases at V and 2 bases at J, with 11 bases in the middle. The germline V gene encodes CDR1 SGHTA and CDR2 FQGNSA. This CDR3 has 15 residues. The CDR3 coding sequence is TGTGCCAGCAGCTTAGCTTCGACAGTTGCCTACGAGCAGTACTTC. It codes for CASSLASTVAYEQYF.

J is TRBJ1-6 and V is TRBV20-1; weak D call: TRBD1 (6 bases). Per the germline V gene, CDR1 is DFQATT and CDR2 is SNEGSKA (reference sequence). V was pared by 6 bases and J by 6 bases, with 9 bases between. CDR3 size: 12 residues. CDR3 DNA: TGCAGTGCATGGGACACTAATTCACCCCTCCACTTT. Its translation is CSAWDTNSPLHF.

This sequence joins TRBV2 and TRBJ1-4, with TRBD1 identical over 8 bases. J lost 6 bases, V lost 4 bases, and 1 base had no gene match. CDR1 is SNHLY and CDR2 is FYNNEI in the germline V gene. The CDR3 extends over 13 amino acids. Here the CDR3 DNA reads TGTGCCAGCAGTGCGGACAGGGATGAAAAACTGTTTTTT. Translated: CASSADRDEKLFF.